This TCR beta chain appears in the sequencing data of a study of cytomegalovirus exposure and HLA in healthy donors. Of note for this clone: What it binds is not known.

V was pared by 1 base and J by 5 bases, with 9 bases between. CDR3 length equals 14 residues. The germline V gene encodes CDR1 SGHRS and CDR2 YFSETQ. Findings of the study overall: CMV serostatus stood as the only immune exposure information on hand. Earlier analysis found most TCR beta V segments productive about 87% or about 30% of the time.

The primer mix had 60 Vbeta and 13 Jbeta primers. Libraries were prepared by immunoSEQ multiplex PCR; TCRdb keeps only in-frame clonotypes and omits some of them. This table holds about 140,000 clones, just over 65% found once. V and J are TRBV5-1 and TRBJ1-4, with D perhaps TRBD1 (5 bases). Material: PBMCs. The TCR comes from an older woman in good health and CMV-seronegative. In DNA, the CDR3 is TGCGCCAGCAGCTTGAGTCGACAGAATGAAAAACTGTTTTTT. Protein: CASSLSRQNEKLFF. Together with reference TRBV5-1 and TRBJ1-4, the CDR3 gives the full variable domain: KAGVTQTPRYLIKTRGQQVTLSCSPISGHRSVSWYQQTPGQGLQFLFEYFSETQRNKGNFPGRFSGRQFSNSRSEMNVSTLELGDSALYLCASSLSRQNEKLFFGSGTQLSVL.